Below, 8 T cell receptor beta chains from the same sample are listed, as sequenced in a study of T cells after yellow fever vaccination. TCRdb reprocessed the 5' RACE reads via MiXCR and lists one record per CDR3 protein. The sample has hundreds of thousands of distinct CDR3 sequences, 8.7% seen once. This specimen consisted of PBMCs, obtained on the day of the first yellow fever vaccination. The source is a man between 18 and 29 years old who received the YFV17D yellow fever vaccine.

This clonotype was seen repeatedly, ten times or more. The chain links TRBV6-2 or TRBV6-3 to TRBJ2-1; 8 positions agree with TRBD2. This CDR3 region has 15 residues. V was pared by 1 base and J by 7 bases, with 6 bases of the junction left unmatched. CDR1 MNHEY and CDR2 SVGEGT come from the germline V gene. For the CDR3, the DNA is TGTGCCAGCAGTTACTATGACGGGGGGGGAAATGAGCAGTTCTTC. It encodes CASSYYDGGGNEQFF.

The CDR3 spells CASSQGKGSQPQHF. The CDR3 bases are TGTGCCAGCAGCCAAGGAAAAGGGAGTCAGCCCCAGCATTTT. The rearrangement links TRBV3-1 to TRBJ1-5; D remains ambiguous. The CDR3 covers 14 residues. Per the germline V gene, CDR1 is LGHDT and CDR2 is YNNKEL (reference sequence). Trimming took 1 base from V and 6 from J, leaving 10 bases between them. The full variable domain, with the rest looked up from reference TRBV3-1 and TRBJ1-5, is DTAVSQTPKYLVTQMGNDKSIKCEQNLGHDTMYWYKQDSKKFLKIMFSYNNKELIINETVPNRFSPKSPDKAHLNLHINSLELGDSAVYFCASSQGKGSQPQHFGDGTRLSIL.

This clonotype was seen repeatedly, ten times or more. The chain recombines TRBV20-1 with TRBJ2-5; tentative D call: TRBD2 (5 bases). The germline V gene has CDR1 DFQATT and CDR2 SNEGSKA (reference sequence). Trimming removed 3 bases from V and 9 bases from J, with 14 bases in between. The CDR3 extends over 12 amino acids. The CDR3 spells CSARVGVMAQYF. The CDR3 DNA reads TGCAGTGCTAGGGTCGGGGTAATGGCCCAGTACTTC.

V is TRBV4-1 and J is TRBJ2-2, with 15 bases aligning to TRBD2. CDR1 is MGHRA, CDR2 YSYEKL, per germline. After removal of 1 base from V and 7 bases from J, the junction contained 13 bases not matched to a gene. The CDR3 extends over 20 amino acids. The CDR3 here is CASSQVSGLAGGVVGGELFF. In nucleotides, the CDR3 is TGCGCCAGCAGCCAAGTCTCGGGACTAGCGGGGGGCGTCGTGGGCGGGGAGCTGTTTTTT.

This clonotype was counted ten times or more. This rearrangement joins TRBV6-2 or TRBV6-3 to TRBJ1-4; D may be TRBD1 (6 bases). This CDR3 comprises 14 residues. Germline V lookup: CDR1 MNHEY, CDR2 SVGEGT. V was cut by 6 bases and J by 7 bases, with 15 bases left in between. The CDR3 spells CASRRPTQGEKLFF. CDR3 DNA sequence: TGTGCCAGCAGACGTCCCACACAGGGTGAAAAACTGTTTTTT.

A few counts support this clonotype. This chain uses TRBV4-2 with TRBJ2-7, with 11 bases lining up with TRBD2. The CDR3 sequence is 16 residues long. Germline CDR1 reads LGHNA; CDR2 reads YNFKEQ. With 2 bases clipped from V and 6 bases from J, the junction kept 9 bases outside the gene matches. CDR3 loop: CASSQLVAGGPGEQYV. The DNA of the CDR3 is TGTGCCAGCAGCCAACTCGTAGCGGGGGGGCCTGGCGAGCAGTACGTC.

This clonotype was seen a few times. This chain uses TRBV19 with TRBJ1-5; the D gene is possibly TRBD1 (6 bases). Germline loops: CDR1 LNHDA, CDR2 SQIVND (reference sequence). V lost 8 bases to trimming and J lost 2 bases, with 10 bases between them. The CDR3 runs 13 residues. The CDR3: CASRTVGNQPQHF. In DNA form, the CDR3 reads TGTGCCAGTCGGACAGTGGGCAATCAGCCCCAGCATTTT.

This clonotype was seen a few times. The V gene is TRBV27, the J gene TRBJ2-2; no clear D. CDR1 and CDR2 from the germline V gene are MNHEY and SMNVEV (reference sequence). The CDR3 length is 13 residues. V lost 3 bases to trimming and J lost 3 bases, with 5 bases between them. CDR3 residues: CASSFSDTGELFF. DNA of the CDR3: TGTGCCAGCAGTTTCAGTGACACCGGGGAGCTGTTTTTT.